This T cell receptor beta chain was obtained from a study of T cells after yellow fever vaccination. As for the study in general: Where fractions had low cell numbers, libraries were prepared from them with the SMART-Seq v4 Ultra Low Input RNA kit. Study-level points and caveats: Subsequent booster samples again held most clones from primary vaccination (around 96% CD4, about 85% CD8).

The germline V gene encodes CDR1 SGHTA and CDR2 FQGTGA. The CDR3 length is 14 residues. The junction had 3 bases not matched to a gene; V was cut back by 8 bases and J by 5 bases. TCRdb used MiXCR to reprocess the 5' RACE reads, holding one entry per CDR3 protein. The sample comprises approximately 550,000 distinct CDR3 sequences, roughly 14% of which are singletons, and around 15% rests with the top ten. This clonotype was detected ten times or more. The target antigen is unknown. This TCR was sampled from a man aged 30 to 39 who received the YFV17D yellow fever vaccine. The gene calls are TRBV7-3 and TRBJ2-1, with TRBD2 identical over 13 bases. Sample: PBMCs, taken on the day of the yellow fever booster vaccination. The DNA of the CDR3 is TGTGCCAGCTCACTAGCGGGAGGGGACAATGAGCAGTTCTTC. It codes for CASSLAGGDNEQFF.